This T cell receptor beta chain was identified during a study of blood T cells in healthy people across ages (dated by TCRdb to 2014 to 2015). In terms of the full investigation: In model experiments, roughly one uniquely barcoded TCR beta cDNA molecule per two T cells was captured by template switching. To track age-related changes in TCR beta repertoire diversity, the study relied on deep sequencing normalized with unique cDNA molecular identifiers. Donors were grouped into four age groups: young (average roughly 17 years), middle-aged (39), aged (62) and long-lived (about 89). Donors of different ages were randomly distributed across sequencing lanes to avoid experimental bias. The study analyzed two additional independent replicas of 1 million unique cDNA reads from the same blood draw for two donors, one aged 18 to 30 and one aged 80 or older.

Broad study findings and their caveats: Total diversity estimates from one million sequenced T cells were considered lower bounds and underestimates. As age increased, observed TCR beta diversity per million T cells dropped in a roughly linear way, and a significant reduction was already evident by age about 40. The CMV infection status of donors was not known, potentially confounding age-related changes in expanded clonotypes. Bulk unsorted PBMC profiling prevented conclusive comparison of naive and antigen-experienced compartments. The percentage of naive T cells measured by flow cytometry correlated strongly with observed TCR beta diversity. Compared with the aged group, more naive CD4+ T cells, fewer expanded clones and increased TCR diversity were shown by the long-lived group, suggesting age selection.

In its sample, this clonotype was seen a few times. Its antigen remains unidentified. One base away there is no much larger clone; base qualities are not given. The roughly 37 donors, aged roughly 6 to 95 years, were systemically healthy Caucasian individuals from Russia. Each donor gave 8 to 10 milliliters of peripheral blood, collected into EDTA-treated Vacutainer tubes. Ficoll-Paque density-gradient centrifugation was used to isolate PBMCs, with at least 6.5 million per sample. Trizol reagent was used to extract total RNA from PBMCs, with at least 5.5 micrograms per sample. For every donor, flow cytometry on a PBMC aliquot measured the percentage of naive CD45RAhigh/CD27high T cells. CDR1 LGHNA and CDR2 YSLEER were looked up in the germline V gene. The CDR3 numbers 15 residues from cysteine through phenylalanine. The read is trimmed to its CDR3 DNA, 45 bases read in frame from base 1. The V end loses 3 bases and the J end loses 9 bases, and a stretch of 18 bases separates them.

Receptor libraries were prepared by 5' RACE. These reads were obtained on an Illumina HiSeq 2500. The second PCR ran for about 6 to 12 cycles and used a J-beta primer mix along with a sample-barcoded 5' primer. A template-switch 5' adaptor carrying 12 random nucleotides introduced a unique molecular identifier onto each TCR beta cDNA molecule. Each sample yielded at least 3 million CDR3-containing paired-end reads. The Mint cDNA synthesis kit, primed by a TRBC-specific oligonucleotide, was used to synthesize first-strand cDNA from all RNA. All cDNA was treated with uracil-DNA glycosylase and then went through a first 18-cycle PCR with the universal primers M1SS and BC2_uni_R. On the study's bioinformatics: Each sample was normalized by randomly selecting 1 million high-quality reads, each carrying a distinct molecular identifier. Reads with shared molecular identifiers were discarded instead of being binned into consensus sequences. MiTCR, with a Q25 quality threshold and the strictest error-elimination algorithm, was used for CDR3 identification, clonotype clustering and error correction. A nonparametric unseen species model with Euler transformation was used to estimate a lower bound on total TCR beta diversity. TCRdb reanalyzed the raw reads on its own, using fastp at Q25 for trimming and MiXCR for clone calling, and kept in-frame beta chains. Rows merge per CDR3 protein into single entries with the most common DNA and genes. The V and J calls and clone size are TCRdb's, not the authors'. A total of 540,000 or so distinct CDR3 sequences appear in this sample, 25% to 30% of them only once. In total, the top ten clones hold less than 20% of the sample.

Material for sequencing was blood. This TCR derives from a woman between 70 and 85 years old in good health. The chain is encoded by TRBV4-3 joined to TRBJ2-1, and possibly TRBD2, on 6 matching bases. The bases are TGCGCCAGCAGCCAGGGAAGGGCGGGGTTCAGTGAGCAGTTCTTC. It codes for CASSQGRAGFSEQFF.